This is a list of T cell receptor beta chains from one sample in a study of T cell repertoires in cytomegalovirus infection. One entry per CDR3 protein, called by TCRdb with MiXCR from the reads. The sample records hundreds of thousands of distinct CDR3 sequences, roughly 31% being singletons. Sequencing input: PBMCs. These receptors were collected from a human donor in good health (CMV status not recorded). Some clones in this sample may be carry-over from other donors' samples. Both conserved end residues are part of each CDR3. The order of the fields is CDR3 DNA, CDR3 protein, V gene, J gene, D gene, clone size. D genes are given only for firm matches. Size values are once, few and many counts, or a class for expanded clones, and some rows have none.

CDR3 DNA: TGTGCCAGCAGTCGCGGGGGCCCCGAGGATACGCAGTATTTT; CDR3 protein: CASSRGGPEDTQYF; V gene: TRBV28; J gene: TRBJ2-3; D gene: NA; clone size: NA
CDR3 DNA: TGTGCCAGCAGTGGATGGGACTCCCGGAACACTGAAGCTTTCTTT; CDR3 protein: CASSGWDSRNTEAFF; V gene: TRBV6-5; J gene: TRBJ1-1; D gene: NA; clone size: NA
CDR3 DNA: TGCAGTGCTCCTAGACTAGATACGCAGTATTTT; CDR3 protein: CSAPRLDTQYF; V gene: TRBV20-1; J gene: TRBJ2-3; D gene: NA; clone size: NA
CDR3 DNA: TGTGCCGGTTCCAGGGTAGGGTCCTACAATGAGCAGTTCTTC; CDR3 protein: CAGSRVGSYNEQFF; V gene: TRBV7-4; J gene: TRBJ2-1; D gene: NA; clone size: NA
CDR3 DNA: TGTGCCAGCAGTGAAGAGTCAAGCCGGCGGACTGAAGCTTTCTTT; CDR3 protein: CASSEESSRRTEAFF; V gene: TRBV2; J gene: TRBJ1-1; D gene: NA; clone size: NA
CDR3 DNA: TGTGCCAGCAGCTTAGGGGGCGTGGAGTATACGGATGAGCAGTTCTTC; CDR3 protein: CASSLGGVEYTDEQFF; V gene: TRBV7-6; J gene: TRBJ2-1; D gene: NA; clone size: many
CDR3 DNA: TGTGCCAGCAGCCCCCGGAATGGCGATCAAGGGCAGTACTTC; CDR3 protein: CASSPRNGDQGQYF; V gene: TRBV7-6; J gene: TRBJ2-7; D gene: NA; clone size: few
CDR3 DNA: TGTGCCAGCAGGCTGGACAGGCCATACAATGAGCAGTTCTTC; CDR3 protein: CASRLDRPYNEQFF; V gene: TRBV2; J gene: TRBJ2-1; D gene: TRBD1; clone size: NA
CDR3 DNA: TGTGCCAGCAGCCCCGCGGGATGGGGAATACGAACAGATACGCAGTATTTT; CDR3 protein: CASSPAGWGIRTDTQYF; V gene: TRBV7-8; J gene: TRBJ2-3; D gene: NA; clone size: many
CDR3 DNA: TGTGCCAGCAACGGCTTCTCCTATAATTCACCCCTCCACTTT; CDR3 protein: CASNGFSYNSPLHF; V gene: TRBV2; J gene: TRBJ1-6; D gene: NA; clone size: NA
CDR3 DNA: TGTGCCAGCAGTGTGACAGGGGGCTTTAACTATGGCTACACCTTC; CDR3 protein: CASSVTGGFNYGYTF; V gene: TRBV12-3/TRBV12-4; J gene: TRBJ1-2; D gene: TRBD1; clone size: few
CDR3 DNA: TGTGCCAGAAGCATGACAAACTACAATGAGATGTTCTTC; CDR3 protein: CARSMTNYNEMFF; V gene: TRBV7-2; J gene: TRBJ2-1; D gene: NA; clone size: NA
CDR3 DNA: TGTGCCAGCAGTTACTATAAAGGCAGCTCTGGAAACACCATATATTTT; CDR3 protein: CASSYYKGSSGNTIYF; V gene: TRBV6-5; J gene: TRBJ1-3; D gene: NA; clone size: NA
CDR3 DNA: TGTGCCAGCAGAAGTACACTAGCGGGGGGGTACAATGAGCAGTTCTTC; CDR3 protein: CASRSTLAGGYNEQFF; V gene: TRBV28; J gene: TRBJ2-1; D gene: TRBD2; clone size: few
CDR3 DNA: TGTGCCACCAGTGATCCAGTACAGGGAAACGGCGTTTACGAGCAGTACTTC; CDR3 protein: CATSDPVQGNGVYEQYF; V gene: TRBV24-1; J gene: TRBJ2-7; D gene: NA; clone size: NA
CDR3 DNA: TGTGCCAGCAGCTTAAACGGGTACTACGAGCAGTACTTC; CDR3 protein: CASSLNGYYEQYF; V gene: TRBV11-1; J gene: TRBJ2-7; D gene: NA; clone size: few
CDR3 DNA: TGTGCCACCAGCAAGGGGCTCCCCTCCTACGAGCAGTACTTC; CDR3 protein: CATSKGLPSYEQYF; V gene: TRBV15; J gene: TRBJ2-7; D gene: NA; clone size: few
CDR3 DNA: TGCGCCAGCAGCCTAGTACCAACAGGGTTAAACACCGGGGAGCTGTTTTTT; CDR3 protein: CASSLVPTGLNTGELFF; V gene: TRBV4-1; J gene: TRBJ2-2; D gene: NA; clone size: few
CDR3 DNA: TGTGCCAGTAGTGCGGGATTCACAGATACGCAGTATTTT; CDR3 protein: CASSAGFTDTQYF; V gene: TRBV19; J gene: TRBJ2-3; D gene: NA; clone size: few
CDR3 DNA: TGTGCCAGCAGCTTGGAAGGGATCGCTGAAGCTTTCTTT; CDR3 protein: CASSLEGIAEAFF; V gene: TRBV5-4; J gene: TRBJ1-1; D gene: NA; clone size: few
CDR3 DNA: TGTGCCAGCAGAAAGGGGGGGAACACTGAAGCTTTCTTT; CDR3 protein: CASRKGGNTEAFF; V gene: TRBV11-2; J gene: TRBJ1-1; D gene: NA; clone size: many
CDR3 DNA: TGTGCCAGCAGTTACCCCGCCTTAGGGTTGTACGAGCAGTACTTC; CDR3 protein: CASSYPALGLYEQYF; V gene: TRBV6-2/TRBV6-3; J gene: TRBJ2-7; D gene: NA; clone size: NA
CDR3 DNA: TGCAGTGACGACAGAGTCGGTGGCTACACCTTC; CDR3 protein: CSDDRVGGYTF; V gene: TRBV20-1; J gene: TRBJ1-2; D gene: NA; clone size: NA
CDR3 DNA: TGTGCCATCAGTGAGTCGCCCCCGAAAGACAGGGGCAATCAGCCCCAGCATTTT; CDR3 protein: CAISESPPKDRGNQPQHF; V gene: TRBV10-3; J gene: TRBJ1-5; D gene: TRBD1; clone size: many
CDR3 DNA: TGTGCCAGTAGTTCCTACCTAGCGGGGGGGGCGAGCGCCTACAATGAGCAGTTCTTC; CDR3 protein: CASSSYLAGGASAYNEQFF; V gene: TRBV19; J gene: TRBJ2-1; D gene: TRBD2; clone size: NA
CDR3 DNA: TGTGCCAGCAGCAGCTCGGGGGTTAGCAATCAGCCCCAGCATTTT; CDR3 protein: CASSSSGVSNQPQHF; V gene: TRBV28; J gene: TRBJ1-5; D gene: NA; clone size: many
CDR3 DNA: TGCGCCAGCAGTCAATCTTATACATACAAGCTGGGCGGACGACCCAAAAACATTCAGTACTTC; CDR3 protein: CASSQSYTYKLGGRPKNIQYF; V gene: TRBV23-1; J gene: TRBJ2-4; D gene: NA; clone size: NA
CDR3 DNA: TGTGCCAGCAGTTTACAGTCCCCGGGGGATGAGCAGTTCTTC; CDR3 protein: CASSLQSPGDEQFF; V gene: TRBV6-2/TRBV6-3; J gene: TRBJ2-1; D gene: NA; clone size: NA
CDR3 DNA: TGTGCAAGCAGTGAAAATCGTGCGGGGGGGCAAGCGACCCAGTACTTC; CDR3 protein: CASSENRAGGQATQYF; V gene: TRBV2; J gene: TRBJ2-5; D gene: TRBD2; clone size: NA
CDR3 DNA: TGTGCCAGCAGTTTGATACAGGGGGCGGGAGAAAAACTGTTTTTT; CDR3 protein: CASSLIQGAGEKLFF; V gene: TRBV12-3/TRBV12-4; J gene: TRBJ1-4; D gene: TRBD1; clone size: NA
CDR3 DNA: TGTGCCAGCAGTTTTGGAGAAAACTATGGCTACACCTTC; CDR3 protein: CASSFGENYGYTF; V gene: TRBV12-3/TRBV12-4; J gene: TRBJ1-2; D gene: NA; clone size: few
CDR3 DNA: TGTGCCAGCCGGTCGGGGGCCAAAAACATTCAGTACTTC; CDR3 protein: CASRSGAKNIQYF; V gene: TRBV28; J gene: TRBJ2-4; D gene: NA; clone size: NA
CDR3 DNA: TGCGCCAGCAGCCAAAAACCTGGTGGGAACACCGGGGAGCTGTTTTTT; CDR3 protein: CASSQKPGGNTGELFF; V gene: TRBV4-3; J gene: TRBJ2-2; D gene: NA; clone size: once
CDR3 DNA: TGCAGTGCTAGAAGTCCTAGCGGGGGGCTTCGCTCCTACAATGAGCAGTTCTTC; CDR3 protein: CSARSPSGGLRSYNEQFF; V gene: TRBV20-1; J gene: TRBJ2-1; D gene: TRBD2; clone size: NA
CDR3 DNA: TGTGCCAGTAGAAAGGGGGACCCCATCGGAAGCTATAGCAATCAGCCCCAGCATTTT; CDR3 protein: CASRKGDPIGSYSNQPQHF; V gene: TRBV19; J gene: TRBJ1-5; D gene: NA; clone size: few
CDR3 DNA: TGTGCCAGCAGCTTACGACAGGGGCGCACAGATACGCAGTATTTT; CDR3 protein: CASSLRQGRTDTQYF; V gene: TRBV7-2; J gene: TRBJ2-3; D gene: TRBD1; clone size: many
CDR3 DNA: TGCAGTGCACCGGGACAGAACACTGAAGCTTTCTTT; CDR3 protein: CSAPGQNTEAFF; V gene: TRBV20-1; J gene: TRBJ1-1; D gene: NA; clone size: NA
CDR3 DNA: TGTGCCAGCAGCTTAGCTCCCCTGGCAGGCAAAGACACCGGGGAGCTGTTTTTT; CDR3 protein: CASSLAPLAGKDTGELFF; V gene: TRBV7-6; J gene: TRBJ2-2; D gene: NA; clone size: few
CDR3 DNA: TGCAGCGTTGTGCAAGGGACAGGGAGTATATACGAGCAGTACTTC; CDR3 protein: CSVVQGTGSIYEQYF; V gene: TRBV29-1; J gene: TRBJ2-7; D gene: TRBD1; clone size: NA
CDR3 DNA: TGTGCCAGCTCACACCCGACAGAGAGCACAGATACGCAGTATTTT; CDR3 protein: CASSHPTESTDTQYF; V gene: TRBV18; J gene: TRBJ2-3; D gene: NA; clone size: NA
CDR3 DNA: TGTGCCAGCAGATCCGGACTAGCGGGGGGCGGGGAGACCCAGTACTTC; CDR3 protein: CASRSGLAGGGETQYF; V gene: TRBV28; J gene: TRBJ2-5; D gene: TRBD2; clone size: many
CDR3 DNA: TGTGCTAGTGGTTTGAGTGGGACAGAGTACACCGGGGAGCTGTTTTTT; CDR3 protein: CASGLSGTEYTGELFF; V gene: TRBV12-5; J gene: TRBJ2-2; D gene: TRBD1; clone size: NA
CDR3 DNA: TGTGCCACCAGTGATGCTTCGGGACTAGCGGGGGCCTACAATGAGCAGTTCTTC; CDR3 protein: CATSDASGLAGAYNEQFF; V gene: TRBV24-1; J gene: TRBJ2-1; D gene: TRBD2; clone size: few
CDR3 DNA: TGTGCCAGCAGCCGGGGACAGGGGTTCGCTGAAGCTTTCTTT; CDR3 protein: CASSRGQGFAEAFF; V gene: TRBV12-3/TRBV12-4; J gene: TRBJ1-1; D gene: TRBD1; clone size: many
CDR3 DNA: TGCGCCAGCAGTCGCGACAGGGGGGGCAATCAGCCCCAGCATTTT; CDR3 protein: CASSRDRGGNQPQHF; V gene: TRBV4-1; J gene: TRBJ1-5; D gene: TRBD1; clone size: many
CDR3 DNA: TGTGCCAGCAGTTATTGGGGGGATCGGCAGCCCCAGCATTTT; CDR3 protein: CASSYWGDRQPQHF; V gene: TRBV6-2/TRBV6-3; J gene: TRBJ1-5; D gene: NA; clone size: NA
CDR3 DNA: TGTGCCAGCAGCTATTCCCAGGGCCGTGAGCAGTACTTC; CDR3 protein: CASSYSQGREQYF; V gene: TRBV7-6; J gene: TRBJ2-7; D gene: NA; clone size: few
CDR3 DNA: TGTGCCAGCAGTGAAGTGGTCAACACCTACGAGCAGTACTTC; CDR3 protein: CASSEVVNTYEQYF; V gene: TRBV2; J gene: TRBJ2-7; D gene: NA; clone size: many
CDR3 DNA: TGTGCCAGCAGTGCTAGACAGGGAATGACAGATACGCAGTATTTT; CDR3 protein: CASSARQGMTDTQYF; V gene: TRBV28; J gene: TRBJ2-3; D gene: TRBD1; clone size: once
CDR3 DNA: TGTGCCAGCCTCGGGGATGGCTACACCTTC; CDR3 protein: CASLGDGYTF; V gene: TRBV10-3; J gene: TRBJ1-2; D gene: NA; clone size: few
CDR3 DNA: TGTGCCAGAGGCTTCGACGGACAGGCAACTAATGAAAAACTGTTTTTT; CDR3 protein: CARGFDGQATNEKLFF; V gene: TRBV7-2; J gene: TRBJ1-4; D gene: TRBD1; clone size: NA
CDR3 DNA: TGTGCCAGCAGCCAAGACGTCAGAACTGGCTACACCTTC; CDR3 protein: CASSQDVRTGYTF; V gene: TRBV14; J gene: TRBJ1-2; D gene: NA; clone size: few
CDR3 DNA: TGTGCCAGCAGCCCCCCGGGACTAGCGAGCGAGCAGTACTTC; CDR3 protein: CASSPPGLASEQYF; V gene: TRBV7-6; J gene: TRBJ2-7; D gene: TRBD2; clone size: many
CDR3 DNA: TGCGCCAGCAGCTTTCGACCGGGACAGTTCTCTGGGGCCAACGTCCTGACTTTC; CDR3 protein: CASSFRPGQFSGANVLTF; V gene: TRBV5-1; J gene: TRBJ2-6; D gene: TRBD1; clone size: NA
CDR3 DNA: TGTGCCATCAGTGAGCGGTCTATCCAAGAGACCCAGTACTTC; CDR3 protein: CAISERSIQETQYF; V gene: TRBV10-3; J gene: TRBJ2-5; D gene: NA; clone size: many